The 14 T cell receptor beta chains given below trace back to one sample, sequenced in a study of CD8 T cells in ankylosing spondylitis. Via MiXCR, TCRdb re-called the 5' RACE reads, giving one row per CDR3 protein. The sample includes more than 300,000 distinct CDR3 sequences, approximately 10% of them seen just once. Material: blood, either unsorted or a sorted T cell fraction (not recorded which). These TCRs come from a female donor with ankylosing spondylitis or in good health (not recorded which).

On this clonotype: Possible read error: a much larger clone is one base away. This chain joins TRBV6-5 and TRBJ2-4, with D maybe TRBD1 (5 bases). Germline loops: CDR1 MNHEY, CDR2 SVGAGI. The CDR3 runs 15 residues. This CDR3 reads CATSYDSTAKNIQYF. In DNA form, the CDR3 reads TGTGCCACCAGTTACGACAGCACAGCCAAAAACATTCAGTACTTC.

This clonotype was observed at least ten times. The chain recombines TRBV7-2 with TRBJ1-5, with 7 bases that match TRBD1. V was pared by 5 bases and J by 3 bases, with 4 bases of the junction left unmatched. The V gene's germline CDR1 is SGHTA and CDR2 FQGNSA. The CDR3 totals 14 residues. The CDR3 DNA sequence: TGTGCCAGCAGCGAAGGGACAGTCAATCAGCCCCAGCATTTT. This sequence encodes CASSEGTVNQPQHF.

The sample holds many counts of this clonotype. This rearrangement joins TRBV5-1 to TRBJ2-2, with D possibly matching TRBD1 (6 bases). Germline lookup yields CDR1 SGHRS and CDR2 YFSETQ. The CDR3 runs to 14 residues. V was shortened by 4 bases and J by 3 bases, with 10 bases between the two germline ends. The CDR3 DNA reads as TGCGCCAGCAGCATGAGGACAGACACCGGGGAGCTGTTTTTT. Residues: CASSMRTDTGELFF.

This clonotype was seen at least ten times. V gene TRBV5-1 combines with J gene TRBJ2-2; D is tentatively TRBD1 or TRBD2 (5 bases each). The V gene lost 0 bases and the J gene lost 2 bases, with 11 bases spanning the gap. Germline lookup yields CDR1 SGHRS and CDR2 YFSETQ. This CDR3 region has 16 residues. For the CDR3, the DNA is TGCGCCAGCAGCTTGGATGGGACCAGAAACACCGGGGAGCTGTTTTTT. Translated: CASSLDGTRNTGELFF.

This clonotype has ten or more counts. This chain connects TRBV20-1 to TRBJ2-5; D ambiguous. This CDR3 is built from 13 residues. Germline V gene sequence: CDR1 DFQATT, CDR2 SNEGSKA (reference sequence). V lost 6 bases to trimming and J lost 0 bases, with 11 bases between them. CDR3 amino acids: CSARTEYQETQYF. The CDR3 coding sequence is TGCAGTGCCAGGACGGAGTACCAAGAGACCCAGTACTTC.

Many counts were recorded for this clonotype. The chain combines TRBV6-2 or TRBV6-3 with TRBJ2-7; no clear D gene. The CDR3 contains 9 residues. Germline V CDR1 and CDR2: MNHEY, SVGEGT. V was cut by 8 bases and J by 5 bases, with 4 bases left in between. CDR3 sequence reads: CASGDEQYF. The CDR3 DNA sequence: TGTGCCAGCGGTGACGAGCAGTACTTC.

This chain joins TRBV30 and TRBJ2-5; no firm D call. This CDR3 spans 11 amino acids. Germline V gives CDR1 GTSNPN, CDR2 SVGIG (reference sequence). Trimming pared 2 bases from V and 6 bases from J, leaving 7 bases between. The DNA for the CDR3 is TGTGCCTGGAGTTTGGGGAAGACCCAGTACTTC. It yields the protein CAWSLGKTQYF.

In its sample, this clonotype was seen many times. The rearrangement links TRBV29-1 to TRBJ2-3, with no clear D. CDR1 SQVTM and CDR2 ANQGSEA come from the germline V gene. Trimming left V 5 bases short and J 2 bases short, with 14 bases between. The CDR3 has 14 amino acids. The CDR3 here is CSVRTGSATDTQYF. The CDR3 DNA follows: TGCAGCGTTCGTACCGGGTCTGCCACAGATACGCAGTATTTT.

In its sample, this clonotype was seen once. A junction boundary mismatches the germline segment, possibly from a read error. The chain couples TRBV12-3 or TRBV12-4 to TRBJ1-5, with D hard to call. The CDR3 loop spans 13 amino acids. The CDR3 DNA is TGTGCCAGCAGTTTAGGTGGAAATCAGCCCCAGCCTTTT. Residues: CASSLGGNQPQPF.

This clonotype has just a few counts. The chain joins TRBV20-1 to TRBJ1-5; D might be TRBD1 (5 bases). V was clipped by 1 base and J by 1 base, with 11 bases between them. CDR3 length: 15 amino acids. Germline V CDR1 and CDR2: DFQATT, SNEGSKA (reference sequence). CDR3 nucleotides: TGCAGTGCTAGAGGGAGCGGGGACAGCAATCAGCCCCAGCATTTT. Protein product: CSARGSGDSNQPQHF.

The J gene is TRBJ1-1, the V gene TRBV12-3 or TRBV12-4, with no clear D. Trimming pared 5 bases from V and 3 bases from J, leaving 16 bases between. This CDR3 has 15 amino acids. CDR3 protein: CASSTSPVGHTEAFF. DNA of the CDR3: TGTGCCAGCAGTACGAGTCCCGTCGGGCACACTGAAGCTTTCTTT.

This clonotype showed up just a few times. The chain is built from TRBV7-8 and TRBJ1-4, with D unresolved. V dropped 5 bases and J dropped 8 bases, with 15 bases sitting between them. This CDR3 region has 14 residues. In germline, CDR1 is SGHVS, CDR2 FQNEAQ. The CDR3 protein is CASSDTEWREKLFF. The CDR3, as DNA: TGTGCCAGCAGCGACACCGAATGGAGGGAAAAACTGTTTTTT. Supplemented by reference TRBV7-8 and TRBJ1-4, the full variable domain reads GAGVSQSPRYKVAKRGQDVALRCDPISGHVSLFWYQQALGQGPEFLTYFQNEAQLDKSGLPSDRFFAERPEGSVSTLKIQRTQQEDSAVYLCASSDTEWREKLFFGSGTQLSVL.

This clonotype was recorded many times. V is TRBV10-2 and J is TRBJ1-5; TRBD1 matches 7 bases. The CDR3 spans 14 residues. Germline-derived CDR1 and CDR2 are WSHSY and SAAADI. With 10 bases clipped from V and 6 bases from J, the junction kept 12 bases outside the gene matches. CDR3 coding DNA: TGCGCCAACAAAAAGGAAGGGGGCGTTCAGCCCCAGCATTTT. This gives the protein CANKKEGGVQPQHF.

The sample holds many counts of this clonotype. V gene TRBV5-1 combines with J gene TRBJ2-2, with D tentatively TRBD1 (5 bases). The CDR3 extends over 17 amino acids. Trimming left V 0 bases short and J 2 bases short, with 14 bases between. Germline V gene sequence: CDR1 SGHRS, CDR2 YFSETQ. The CDR3 DNA sequence: TGCGCCAGCAGCTTGGCCCGAACAGGCGTCAACACCGGGGAGCTGTTTTTT. Translating it yields CASSLARTGVNTGELFF.